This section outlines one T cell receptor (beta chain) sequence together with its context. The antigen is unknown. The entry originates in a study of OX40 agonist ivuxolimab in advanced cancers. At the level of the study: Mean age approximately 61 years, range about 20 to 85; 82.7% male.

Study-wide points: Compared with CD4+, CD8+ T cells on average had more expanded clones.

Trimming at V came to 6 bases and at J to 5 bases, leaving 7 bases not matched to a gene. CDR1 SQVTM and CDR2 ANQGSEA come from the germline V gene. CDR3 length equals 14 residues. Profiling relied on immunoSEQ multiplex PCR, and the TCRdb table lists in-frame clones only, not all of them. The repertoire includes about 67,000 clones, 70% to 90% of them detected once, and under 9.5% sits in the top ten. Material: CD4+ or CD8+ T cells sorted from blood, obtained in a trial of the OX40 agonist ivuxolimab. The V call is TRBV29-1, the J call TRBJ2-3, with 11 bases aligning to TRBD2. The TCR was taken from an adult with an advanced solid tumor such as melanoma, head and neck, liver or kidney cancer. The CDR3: CSVQTSGAVDTQYF. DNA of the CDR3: TGCAGCGTCCAGACTAGCGGGGCGGTAGATACGCAGTATTTT.